This TCR beta chain was retrieved from a study of identical twins. This clonotype was recorded at least ten times. What it binds is unknown. TCRdb re-called the 5' RACE reads through MiXCR, storing one row per CDR3 protein. The sample has nearly 650,000 distinct CDR3 sequences, just over 7% seen once. Overall study results and limits: Models underpredicted monozygotic twin sharing of out-of-frame TCR alpha. Cord blood's abundant beta clonotypes had fewer insertions, unlike memory repertoires.

CDR1 and CDR2 from the germline V gene are SGHRS and YFSETQ. The V gene lost 4 bases and the J gene lost 8 bases, with 15 bases spanning the gap. CDR3 length: 13 amino acids. This sample was also put to use in a study of yellow fever vaccine responses in identical twins. This second study says: Vaccine T cell responses of twins reportedly seemed partly convergent and partly personalized.

Sequencing was carried out using PBMCs. The sequence derives from a woman under 30 in good health. The chain links TRBV5-1 to TRBJ1-2; weak D call: TRBD1 (5 bases). CDR3 in amino acids: CASSSGGDVGYTF. DNA of the CDR3: TGCGCCAGCAGCAGTGGGGGTGACGTCGGCTACACCTTC. The full variable domain, its missing parts supplied by reference TRBV5-1 and TRBJ1-2, is KAGVTQTPRYLIKTRGQQVTLSCSPISGHRSVSWYQQTPGQGLQFLFEYFSETQRNKGNFPGRFSGRQFSNSRSEMNVSTLELGDSALYLCASSSGGDVGYTFGSGTRLTVV.